The TCR beta chain described here comes from a study of cytomegalovirus exposure and HLA in healthy donors. PCR involved 60 Vbeta and 13 Jbeta primers. The repertoire was sequenced with immunoSEQ multiplex PCR; TCRdb's copy has only in-frame clones and lacks some. The repertoire holds about 150,000 clones, with 75% to 80% as singletons. As to this clone: Its target is not known.

Study-level points and caveats: Accurate HLA-A and HLA-B prediction from TCR beta sequences was reported for most subjects.

The CDR3 length is 13 residues. The ends lost 5 bases at V and 7 bases at J; junction bases unmatched: 11. Germline loops: CDR1 GTSNPN, CDR2 SVGIG (reference sequence). V usage is TRBV30 and J usage is TRBJ2-7, with 7 bases matching TRBD1. The sequence was obtained from a man aged 40-55 years in good health and CMV-seropositive. The specimen was PBMCs. The DNA of the CDR3 is TGTGCCTGGGGAAAGGGGGCCCCGCGGGAGCAGTACTTC. It translates to CAWGKGAPREQYF. Using reference TRBV30 and TRBJ2-7 for the parts outside the CDR3, the full variable domain is SQTIHQWPATLVQPVGSPLSLECTVEGTSNPNLYWYRQAAGRGLQLLFYSVGIGQISSEVPQNLSASRPQDRQFILSSKKLLLSDSGFYLCAWGKGAPREQYFGPGTRLTVT.